This is a list of T cell receptor beta chains from one sample in a study of blood T cell repertoires in COVID-19. The repertoire was sequenced with immunoSEQ multiplex PCR; TCRdb's copy has only in-frame clones and lacks some. The sample lists about 230,000 clones; 70% to 90% were seen once. The source material was peripheral blood. Receptor source: a woman between 18 and 30 years old who had recovered from COVID-19. CDR3s include the opening cysteine and the closing phenylalanine or tryptophan. Each record gives: V gene, D gene, clone size, J gene, CDR3 length, CDR3 DNA, CDR3 protein. A D gene is named only where the DNA matches it firmly. Size values are once, few and many counts, or a class for expanded clones, and some rows have none.

TRBV2	TRBD1	once	TRBJ1-2	14	TGTGCCAGCAGATCCGGGACAGGGACCTATGGCTACACCTTC	CASRSGTGTYGYTF
TRBV30	-	-	TRBJ1-1	15	TGTGCCTGGAGTCTTTGGGTGGGAGTGAACACTGAAGCTTTCTTT	CAWSLWVGVNTEAFF
TRBV30	-	-	TRBJ1-3	15	TGTGCCTGGAGTACCGGACTGATCTCTGGAAACACCATATATTTT	CAWSTGLISGNTIYF
TRBV19	-	-	TRBJ1-6	15	TGTGCCAGTAGTATAACGGGACAAGGGAATTCACCCCTCCACTTT	CASSITGQGNSPLHF
TRBV27	TRBD1	-	TRBJ1-2	15	TGTGCCAGCAGGAACCCGGGACAGCCTCCCTATGGCTACACCTTC	CASRNPGQPPYGYTF
TRBV6-1	TRBD1	few	TRBJ1-2	13	TGTGCCAGCAGTGAAAGTGGGACAGTTGGCTACACCTTC	CASSESGTVGYTF
TRBV3-1/TRBV3-2	-	-	TRBJ2-3	16	TGTGCCAGCAGCCAAGATAGGGCTAGCCAAGCGGATACGCAGTATTTT	CASSQDRASQADTQYF
TRBV5-8	-	-	TRBJ1-4	13	TGTGCCAGCAGAAGGGGCACTAATGAAAAACTGTTTTTT	CASRRGTNEKLFF
TRBV11-2	TRBD2	few	TRBJ2-7	19	TGTGCCAGCAGCTTAGATATTTACGGATTAGCGGGTAACTCCTACGAGCAGTACTTC	CASSLDIYGLAGNSYEQYF
TRBV6-5	-	-	TRBJ1-1	15	TGTGCCAGCAGACTATCCGGGACTGAGAAGACTGAAGCTTTCTTT	CASRLSGTEKTEAFF
TRBV5-1	TRBD2	-	TRBJ2-2	15	TGCGCCAGCAGCTTGGTTAGCGGGAGCACCGGGGAGCTGTTTTTT	CASSLVSGSTGELFF
TRBV30	-	few	TRBJ1-2	14	TGTGCCTGGAAGATGCAGAATTTAATCTATGGCTACACCTTC	CAWKMQNLIYGYTF
TRBV5-1	TRBD2	-	TRBJ2-3	16	TGCGCCAGCAGCCTGTTAGCGGGGCCGAGCACAGATACGCAGTATTTT	CASSLLAGPSTDTQYF
TRBV19	-	once	TRBJ2-1	12	TGTGCCAGTAAGGAACCGGGCAATGAGCAGTTCTTC	CASKEPGNEQFF
TRBV7-6	-	-	TRBJ1-5	15	TGTGCCAGCAGCTTAGTGGGGGACATTGGGCAGCCCCAGCATTTT	CASSLVGDIGQPQHF
TRBV7-9	TRBD1	-	TRBJ1-1	17	TGTGCCAGCAGCCCCGAACGGGGACAGGGGGCGCACACTGAAGCTTTCTTT	CASSPERGQGAHTEAFF
TRBV14	-	once	TRBJ2-7	12	TGTGCCAGCAGCCAATCGTTCTACGAGCAGTACTTC	CASSQSFYEQYF
TRBV7-9	-	once	TRBJ1-1	12	TGTGCCAGCAGCTTGAGTTTGTCTGAAGCTTTCTTT	CASSLSLSEAFF
TRBV2	TRBD1	-	TRBJ1-5	13	TGTGCCAGCGGTGGGACAGGGAATCAGCCCCAGCATTTT	CASGGTGNQPQHF
TRBV4-2	-	-	TRBJ1-1	16	TGTGCCAGCAGCCAATCACGTGACAGGCCGAACACTGAAGCTTTCTTT	CASSQSRDRPNTEAFF
TRBV15	TRBD1	-	TRBJ1-1	15	TGTGCCACCAGCATCAACAGGGGGCCGAACACTGAAGCTTTCTTT	CATSINRGPNTEAFF
TRBV11-3	-	-	TRBJ2-3	14	TGTGCCAGCAGCTTAGCCGGGGGCACAGATACGCAGTATTTT	CASSLAGGTDTQYF
TRBV5-1	TRBD2	-	TRBJ2-3	17	TGCGCCAGCAGCTTGGCAGCGGGAGTTTTAGTCACAGATACGCAGTATTTT	CASSLAAGVLVTDTQYF
TRBV7-2	TRBD2	-	TRBJ2-7	15	TGTGCCAGCAGCTTCGGCGGGAGCCTCTCCTACGAGCAGTACTTC	CASSFGGSLSYEQYF
TRBV6-2/TRBV6-3	TRBD1	once	TRBJ2-7	16	TGTGCCAGCAGTTACCCGCCGGGACAGGGGAGCTACGAGCAGTACTTC	CASSYPPGQGSYEQYF
TRBV5-1	TRBD1	-	TRBJ1-2	14	TGCGCCAGCAGCGTAGACAGGGGAGACTATGGCTACACCTTC	CASSVDRGDYGYTF
TRBV7-7	-	-	TRBJ2-4	16	TGTGCCAGCAGCTCAGGCAGGACTATTTCCAAAAACATTCAGTACTTC	CASSSGRTISKNIQYF
TRBV2	-	-	TRBJ2-3	16	TGTGCCAGCAGTCCCCGGACTAGGGGGGGGGCAGATACGCAGTATTTT	CASSPRTRGGADTQYF
TRBV4-3	TRBD2	-	TRBJ2-1	17	TGCGCCAGCAGCCAAGATCCAGCGGGAGATGCCTACAATGAGCAGTTCTTC	CASSQDPAGDAYNEQFF
TRBV29-1	TRBD2	-	TRBJ2-7	14	TGCAGCGCTCAAACTAGCGGAGGGGGCTACGAGCAGTACTTC	CSAQTSGGGYEQYF
TRBV30	-	-	TRBJ2-7	12	TGTGTCGCCGGCGACAACACCTACGAGCAGTACTTC	CVAGDNTYEQYF
TRBV18	-	-	TRBJ2-1	17	TGTGCCAGCTCACCTTTTCCCCAACAGAGCTCCTACAATGAGCAGTTCTTC	CASSPFPQQSSYNEQFF
TRBV30	TRBD1	-	TRBJ2-7	12	TGTGCCTATTCACAGGGGTTGGGTGAGCAGTACTTC	CAYSQGLGEQYF
TRBV11-1	TRBD1	once	TRBJ1-1	16	TGTGCCAGCAGAGCCGGACAGGGGGCAAAGAACACTGAAGCTTTCTTT	CASRAGQGAKNTEAFF
TRBV7-2	TRBD2	-	TRBJ2-7	14	TGTGCCAGCAGCTTTGGACTAGCTACCTACGAGCAGTACTTC	CASSFGLATYEQYF
TRBV27	-	-	TRBJ1-5	13	TGTGCCAGCGGGCTCCGGTACGGTCAGCCCCAGCATTTT	CASGLRYGQPQHF
TRBV19	TRBD1	-	TRBJ1-1	17	TGTGCCAGGCTTCCCGGGACAGGTCATTACGGAGACACTGAAGCTTTCTTT	CARLPGTGHYGDTEAFF
TRBV3-1/TRBV3-2	TRBD1	-	TRBJ2-3	16	TGTGCCAGCAGCCAGACAACAGGGGGAGGCACAGATACGCAGTATTTT	CASSQTTGGGTDTQYF
TRBV30	TRBD1	-	TRBJ1-3	13	TGTGCCTGGAATACCTTCAGGGGGAACACCATATATTTT	CAWNTFRGNTIYF
TRBV27	TRBD1	-	TRBJ2-7	16	TGTGCCAGCAGCAAATCCGGGACAGCGAGCTCCTACGAGCAGTACTTC	CASSKSGTASSYEQYF
TRBV11-2	-	-	TRBJ2-7	17	TGTGCCAGCAGCTCCCTCAGGGGGGCCAAAGTGAAGTACGAGCAGTACTTC	CASSSLRGAKVKYEQYF
TRBV6-5	-	-	TRBJ1-6	15	TGTGCCAGCTCCACACAGGGCGGTGGGTATTCACCCCTCCACTTT	CASSTQGGGYSPLHF
TRBV2	-	-	TRBJ1-1	12	TGTGCCAGCAGACGCGGGAACACTGAAGCTTTCTTT	CASRRGNTEAFF
TRBV2	TRBD2	-	TRBJ2-7	15	TGTGCCAGCAGTGGAACTAGCGGGACTTTCTACGAGCAGTACTTC	CASSGTSGTFYEQYF
TRBV6-4	TRBD2	-	TRBJ2-3	16	TGTGCCAGCAGCGAAACTAGCGGGAGGATCCAGAATACGCAGTATTTT	CASSETSGRIQNTQYF
TRBV19	-	-	TRBJ1-3	14	TGTGCCAGTAGTTCTGGGGCTCTGCCAAACACCATATATTTT	CASSSGALPNTIYF
TRBV28	TRBD1	-	TRBJ1-2	15	TGTGCCAGCAGTGGAGGGACAGGGCTTCATTATGGCTACACCTTC	CASSGGTGLHYGYTF
TRBV11-2	TRBD1	-	TRBJ2-2	15	TGTGCCAGCAGCCTGGGACAGTTGAACACCGGGGAGCTGTTTTTT	CASSLGQLNTGELFF
TRBV29-1	TRBD1	-	TRBJ2-5	16	TGCAGCGTTGAAGATGAGGGACAGCTAGGACAAGAGACCCAGTACTTC	CSVEDEGQLGQETQYF
TRBV20-1	-	-	TRBJ1-5	13	TGCAGTGCTAGTCTCGGTGTCAATCAGCCCCAGCATTTT	CSASLGVNQPQHF
TRBV10-1	-	-	TRBJ2-7	15	TGCGCCAGCAGTGCCCTCGGGAGCGCGGTTGTCGAGCAGTACTTC	CASSALGSAVVEQYF
TRBV15	-	-	TRBJ2-1	15	TGTGCCACCAGCAGAGATAGGTCCCGGCGGGATGAGCAGTTCTTC	CATSRDRSRRDEQFF
TRBV25-1	-	-	TRBJ1-1	15	TGTGCCAGCAGTCCCCTAGGGGATATGAACACTGAAGCTTTCTTT	CASSPLGDMNTEAFF
TRBV6-2/TRBV6-3	-	-	TRBJ2-7	14	TGTGCCAGCAGTCCCGCCATTCGAGGATACGAGCAGTACTTC	CASSPAIRGYEQYF
TRBV6-2/TRBV6-3	-	-	TRBJ2-1	16	TGTGCCAGCAGTTACTCTGAGGGAGCCGGTTTTTACCGGCAGTTCTTC	CASSYSEGAGFYRQFF
TRBV24-1	-	-	TRBJ1-4	19	TGTGCCACCAGTGATTTGCGACCCCCGGGATGCCCGAAAGATGAAAAACTGTTTTTT	CATSDLRPPGCPKDEKLFF